The following is a T cell receptor beta chain sequence with its context. The antigen is undetermined. The template was RNA from unsorted bulk tissue. Donors were chemotherapy-naive, newly diagnosed lung cancer surgical patients in China, August–November 2014. The data were taken from a study of tumor and adjacent non-tumor tissue in lung cancer. Study at large: Each sample yielded millions of productive TCRbeta reads on average.

V lost 3 bases to trimming and J lost 2 bases; unmatched junction nucleotides: 2. The CDR3 loop spans 13 amino acids. CDR1 is SGHRS and CDR2 is YFSETQ in the germline V gene. The library came from three nested PCR rounds adapted from ARM-PCR protocols. TCRdb reprocessed the multiplex PCR reads via MiXCR and lists one record per CDR3 protein. The sample includes about 85,000 distinct CDR3 sequences, roughly two thirds of them seen just once. Study-wide findings and caveats: In normal lung, the top 100 clones were significantly more dominant than in tumor. Significantly higher TCR diversity was found in tumor than normal lung.

The TCR sequence derives from a man aged 65-85 years with non-small cell lung cancer. The chain links TRBV5-1 to TRBJ2-7, with 7 positions matching TRBD2. What was sequenced was lung tumor tissue. CDR3 nucleotides: TGCGCCAGCAGCTGGCGGGGGACCTACGAGCAGTACTTC. Translated: CASSWRGTYEQYF. The whole variable domain, remainder taken from reference TRBV5-1 and TRBJ2-7, is KAGVTQTPRYLIKTRGQQVTLSCSPISGHRSVSWYQQTPGQGLQFLFEYFSETQRNKGNFPGRFSGRQFSNSRSEMNVSTLELGDSALYLCASSWRGTYEQYFGPGTRLTVT.